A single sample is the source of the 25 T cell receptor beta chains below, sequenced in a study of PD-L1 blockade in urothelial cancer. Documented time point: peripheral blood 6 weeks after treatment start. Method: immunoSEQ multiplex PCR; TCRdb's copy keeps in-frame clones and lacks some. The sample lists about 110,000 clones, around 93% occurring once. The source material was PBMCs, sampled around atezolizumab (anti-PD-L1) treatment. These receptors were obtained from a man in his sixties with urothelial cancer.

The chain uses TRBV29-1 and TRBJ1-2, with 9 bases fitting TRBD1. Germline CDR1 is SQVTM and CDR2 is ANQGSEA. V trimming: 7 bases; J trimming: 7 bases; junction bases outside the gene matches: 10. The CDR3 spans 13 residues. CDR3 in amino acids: CSAPKQGASGYTF. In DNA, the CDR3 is TGCAGCGCACCCAAACAGGGGGCGAGTGGCTACACCTTC.

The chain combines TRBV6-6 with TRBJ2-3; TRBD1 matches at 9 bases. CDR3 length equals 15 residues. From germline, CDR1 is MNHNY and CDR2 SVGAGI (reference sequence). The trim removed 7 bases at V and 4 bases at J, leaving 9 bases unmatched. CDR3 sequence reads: CASTRTGEIPDTQYF. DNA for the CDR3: TGTGCCAGCACCAGGACAGGGGAAATACCAGATACGCAGTATTTT.

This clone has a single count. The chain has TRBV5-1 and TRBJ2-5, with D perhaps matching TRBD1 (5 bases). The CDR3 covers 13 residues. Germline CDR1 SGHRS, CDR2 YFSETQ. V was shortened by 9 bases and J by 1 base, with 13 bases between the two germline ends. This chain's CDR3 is CATSIQGQETQYF. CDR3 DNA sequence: TGCGCCACCTCTATTCAGGGCCAAGAGACCCAGTACTTC.

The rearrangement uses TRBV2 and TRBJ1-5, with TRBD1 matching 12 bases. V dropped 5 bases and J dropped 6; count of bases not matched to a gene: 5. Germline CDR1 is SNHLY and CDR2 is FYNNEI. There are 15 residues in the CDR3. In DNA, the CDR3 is TGTGCCAGCAGTCAAGGGACAGGGGGCTTTCAGCCCCAGCATTTT. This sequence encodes CASSQGTGGFQPQHF.

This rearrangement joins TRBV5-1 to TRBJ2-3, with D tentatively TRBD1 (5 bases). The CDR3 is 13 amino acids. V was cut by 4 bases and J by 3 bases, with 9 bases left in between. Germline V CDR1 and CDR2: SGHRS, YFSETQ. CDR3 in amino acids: CASSDGQTDTQYF. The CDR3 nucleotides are TGCGCCAGCAGCGACGGACAAACAGATACGCAGTATTTT.

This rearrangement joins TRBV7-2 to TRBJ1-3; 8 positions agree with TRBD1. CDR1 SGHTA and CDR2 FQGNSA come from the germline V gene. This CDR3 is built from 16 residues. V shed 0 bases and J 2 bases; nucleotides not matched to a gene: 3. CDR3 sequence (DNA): TGTGCCAGCAGCTTAGCGCAGACAGGGGCTGGAAACACCATATATTTT. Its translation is CASSLAQTGAGNTIYF.

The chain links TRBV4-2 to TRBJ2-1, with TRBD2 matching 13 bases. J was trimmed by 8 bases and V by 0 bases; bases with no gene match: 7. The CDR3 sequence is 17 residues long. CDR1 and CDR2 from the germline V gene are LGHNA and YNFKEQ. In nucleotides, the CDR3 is TGTGCCAGCAGCCAAGATGGGGCACTAGCGGGGGGGTATGAGCAGTTCTTC. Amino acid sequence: CASSQDGALAGGYEQFF.

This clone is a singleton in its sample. The chain's CDR3 is CATSRDQDRAYEQYF. The CDR3 bases are TGTGCCACCAGCAGAGACCAGGACAGAGCCTACGAGCAGTACTTC. This rearrangement joins TRBV15 to TRBJ2-7; tentative D call: TRBD1 (6 bases). Germline V gives CDR1 LNHNV, CDR2 YYDKDF (reference sequence). Between the trimmed V and J ends, which lost 0 bases and 2 bases, there was a span of 11 bases. This CDR3 is 15 amino acids long.

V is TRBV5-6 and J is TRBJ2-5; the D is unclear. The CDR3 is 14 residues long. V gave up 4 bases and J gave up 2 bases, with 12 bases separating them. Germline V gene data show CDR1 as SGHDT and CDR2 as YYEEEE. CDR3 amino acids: CASSPPGAQETQYF. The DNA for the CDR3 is TGTGCCAGCAGCCCTCCGGGTGCTCAAGAGACCCAGTACTTC.

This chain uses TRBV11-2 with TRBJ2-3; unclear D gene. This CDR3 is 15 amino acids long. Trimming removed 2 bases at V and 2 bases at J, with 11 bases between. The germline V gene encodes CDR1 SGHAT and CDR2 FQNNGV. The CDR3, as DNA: TGTGCCAGCAGCTTAACCGAAACGGTCACAGATACGCAGTATTTT. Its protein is CASSLTETVTDTQYF. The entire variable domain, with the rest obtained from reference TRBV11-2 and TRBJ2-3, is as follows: EAGVAQSPRYKIIEKRQSVAFWCNPISGHATLYWYQQILGQGPKLLIQFQNNGVVDDSQLPKDRFSAERLKGVDSTLKIQPAKLEDSAVYLCASSLTETVTDTQYFGPGTRLTVL.

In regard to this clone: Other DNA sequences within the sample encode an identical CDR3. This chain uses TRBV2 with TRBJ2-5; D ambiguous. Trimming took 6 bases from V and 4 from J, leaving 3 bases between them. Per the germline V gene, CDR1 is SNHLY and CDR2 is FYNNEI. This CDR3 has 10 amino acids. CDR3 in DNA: TGTGCCAGCAGCTCAGAGACCCAGTACTTC. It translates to CASSSETQYF. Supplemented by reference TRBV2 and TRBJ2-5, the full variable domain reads EPEVTQTPSHQVTQMGQEVILRCVPISNHLYFYWYRQILGQKVEFLVSFYNNEISEKSEIFDDQFSVERPDGSNFTLKIRSTKLEDSAMYFCASSSETQYFGPGTRLLVL.

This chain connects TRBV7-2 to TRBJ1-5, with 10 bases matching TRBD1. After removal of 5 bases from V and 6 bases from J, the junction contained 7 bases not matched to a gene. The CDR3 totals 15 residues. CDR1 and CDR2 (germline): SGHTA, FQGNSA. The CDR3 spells CASSQTGTGVQPQHF. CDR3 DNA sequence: TGTGCCAGCAGCCAGACCGGGACAGGGGTTCAGCCCCAGCATTTT. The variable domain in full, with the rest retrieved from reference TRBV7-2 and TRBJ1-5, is GAGVSQSPSNKVTEKGKDVELRCDPISGHTALYWYRQSLGQGLEFLIYFQGNSAPDKSGLPSDRFSAERTGGSVSTLTIQRTQQEDSAVYLCASSQTGTGVQPQHFGDGTRLSIL.

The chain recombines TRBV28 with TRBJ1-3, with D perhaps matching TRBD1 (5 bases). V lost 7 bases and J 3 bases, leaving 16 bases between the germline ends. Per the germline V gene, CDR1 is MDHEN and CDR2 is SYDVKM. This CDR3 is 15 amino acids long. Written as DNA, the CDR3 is TGTGCCAGCACCATTAATTTGGGGGGTGGAAACACCATATATTTT. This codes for CASTINLGGGNTIYF.

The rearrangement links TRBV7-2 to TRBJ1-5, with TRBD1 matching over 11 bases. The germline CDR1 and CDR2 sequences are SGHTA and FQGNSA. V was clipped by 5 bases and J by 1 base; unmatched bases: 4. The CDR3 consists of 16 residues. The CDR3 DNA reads TGTGCCAGCAGCGGGACAGGGGGACCGAGCAATCAGCCCCAGCATTTT. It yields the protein CASSGTGGPSNQPQHF.

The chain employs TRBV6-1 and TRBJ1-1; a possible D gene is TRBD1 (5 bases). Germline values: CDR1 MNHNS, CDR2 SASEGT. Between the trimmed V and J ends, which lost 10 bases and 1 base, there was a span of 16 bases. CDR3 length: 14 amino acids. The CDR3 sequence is CATSWDYKNTEAFF. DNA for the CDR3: TGTGCCACCTCGTGGGACTACAAGAACACTGAAGCTTTCTTT.

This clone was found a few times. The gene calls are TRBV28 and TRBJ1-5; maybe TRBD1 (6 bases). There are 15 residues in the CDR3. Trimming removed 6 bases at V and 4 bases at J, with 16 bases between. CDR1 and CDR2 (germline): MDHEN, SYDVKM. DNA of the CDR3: TGTGCCAGCAGCCAGGCAGGGGTGAGAAATCAGCCCCAGCATTTT. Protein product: CASSQAGVRNQPQHF.

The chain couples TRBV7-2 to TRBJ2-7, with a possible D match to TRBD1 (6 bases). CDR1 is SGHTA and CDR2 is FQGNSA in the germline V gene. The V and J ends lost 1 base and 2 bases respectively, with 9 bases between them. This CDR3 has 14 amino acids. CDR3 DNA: TGTGCCAGCAGCTTAGGGGGACAAACCTACGAGCAGTACTTC. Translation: CASSLGGQTYEQYF.

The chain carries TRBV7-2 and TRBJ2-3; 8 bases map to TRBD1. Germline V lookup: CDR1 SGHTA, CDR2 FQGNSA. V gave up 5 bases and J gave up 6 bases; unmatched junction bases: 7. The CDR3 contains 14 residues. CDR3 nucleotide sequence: TGTGCCAGCAGCCCCGGACAGGGTAGGGATACGCAGTATTTT. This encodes CASSPGQGRDTQYF.

The CDR3 protein is CSAGGLGTTDTQYF. CDR3 nucleotide sequence: TGCAGCGCGGGGGGGCTAGGGACCACAGATACGCAGTATTTT. This rearrangement joins TRBV29-1 to TRBJ2-3, with 8 nucleotides matching TRBD2. Germline trimming cut 7 bases from V and 2 bases from J; bases unmatched to any gene: 8. This CDR3 is built from 14 residues. CDR1 is SQVTM and CDR2 is ANQGSEA in the germline V gene.

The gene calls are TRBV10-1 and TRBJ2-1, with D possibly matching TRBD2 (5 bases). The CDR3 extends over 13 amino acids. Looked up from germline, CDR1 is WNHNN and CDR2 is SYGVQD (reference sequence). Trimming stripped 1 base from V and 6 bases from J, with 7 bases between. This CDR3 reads CASSELGSNEQFF. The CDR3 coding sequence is TGCGCCAGCAGTGAGTTGGGGAGCAATGAGCAGTTCTTC.

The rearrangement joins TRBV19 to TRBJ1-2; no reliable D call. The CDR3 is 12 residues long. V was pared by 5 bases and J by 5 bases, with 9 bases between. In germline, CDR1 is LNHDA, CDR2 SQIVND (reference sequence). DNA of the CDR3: TGTGCCAGTAGTGCTGATAGATATGGCTACACCTTC. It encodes CASSADRYGYTF. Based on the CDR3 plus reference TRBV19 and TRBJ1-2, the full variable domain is DGGITQSPKYLFRKEGQNVTLSCEQNLNHDAMYWYRQDPGQGLRLIYYSQIVNDFQKGDIAEGYSVSREKKESFPLTVTSAQKNPTAFYLCASSADRYGYTFGSGTRLTVV.

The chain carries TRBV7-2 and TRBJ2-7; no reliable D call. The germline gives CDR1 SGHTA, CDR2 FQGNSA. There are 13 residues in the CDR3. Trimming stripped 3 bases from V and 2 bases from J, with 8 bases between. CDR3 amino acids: CASSFLQTYEQYF. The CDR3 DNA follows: TGTGCCAGCAGCTTCCTACAGACCTACGAGCAGTACTTC.

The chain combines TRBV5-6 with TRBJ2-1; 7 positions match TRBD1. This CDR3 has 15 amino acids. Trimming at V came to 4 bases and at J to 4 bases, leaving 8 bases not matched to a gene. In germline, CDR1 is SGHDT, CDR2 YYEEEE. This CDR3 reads CASSIAGRGYNEQFF. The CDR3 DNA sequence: TGTGCCAGCAGCATCGCAGGCAGGGGGTACAATGAGCAGTTCTTC.

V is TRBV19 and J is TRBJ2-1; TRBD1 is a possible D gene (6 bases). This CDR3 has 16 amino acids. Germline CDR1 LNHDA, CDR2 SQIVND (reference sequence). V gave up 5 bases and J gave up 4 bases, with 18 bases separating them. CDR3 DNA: TGTGCCAGTAGTCTTACAGGGATGTATGAGTACAATGAGCAGTTCTTC. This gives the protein CASSLTGMYEYNEQFF. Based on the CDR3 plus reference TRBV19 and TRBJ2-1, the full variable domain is DGGITQSPKYLFRKEGQNVTLSCEQNLNHDAMYWYRQDPGQGLRLIYYSQIVNDFQKGDIAEGYSVSREKKESFPLTVTSAQKNPTAFYLCASSLTGMYEYNEQFFGPGTRLTVL.

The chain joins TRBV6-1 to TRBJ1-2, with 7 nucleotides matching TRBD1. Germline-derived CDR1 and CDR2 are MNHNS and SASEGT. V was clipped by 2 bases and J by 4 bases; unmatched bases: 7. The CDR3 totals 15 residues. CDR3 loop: CASSEMLDRVYGYTF. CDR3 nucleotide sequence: TGTGCCAGCAGTGAAATGCTCGACAGGGTCTATGGCTACACCTTC.